The entry below describes one T cell receptor beta chain. What it binds is not known. The germline V gene has CDR1 SGHTA and CDR2 FQGNSA. This CDR3 is built from 11 residues. V was clipped by 5 bases and J by 10 bases, with 10 bases between them. This sample is part of a study of follicular helper T cells after annual influenza vaccination. Documented time point: 2014-2015 season, 7 days after vaccination. Donors with HIV/AIDS, active malignancy, immunomodulators or active illness were excluded. The repertoire was sequenced with immunoSEQ multiplex PCR; TCRdb's copy has only in-frame clones and lacks some. The table includes some 400 clones, 81% detected once. Findings of the study overall: Rare clonotypes were missed; only about 9-22% of cells gave TCRB.

This receptor was identified in an adult who received the influenza vaccine. Here the sequenced sample was CXCR5+ CD38+ circulating T follicular helper cells from blood, taken 7 days after influenza vaccination. Subset noted: circulating Tfh, non-naive CD4+CXCR5+PD-1+ (ICOS+CD38+ or ICOS-CD38-). The chain combines TRBV7-2 with TRBJ2-3; no clear D. The CDR3 here is CASSRPPSQYF. CDR3 in DNA: TGTGCCAGCAGCCGGCCACCTTCGCAGTATTTT.